Listed below are T cell receptor beta chains from one sample, sequenced in a study of control samples from healthy donors and cancer patients. The method was immunoSEQ multiplex PCR; TCRdb's version includes in-frame clones alone and lacks a portion of them. Found here are 150,000 to 200,000 clones, around 92% of them singletons; the top ten hold approximately 1.4%. The sequenced sample was blood. These receptors were taken from a woman in her 30s in good health. Both conserved end residues are part of each CDR3. The D gene is left open where the match is weak. Part of the rows lack a size; the others show once, few, many or a class for expanded clones.

d_call	j_call	cdr3_length	clone_size	v_call	cdr3_nt	cdr3_aa
-	TRBJ2-5	16	-	TRBV3-1/TRBV3-2	TGTGCCAGCAGCCAAGGTCGCCGACTGGCCCAAGAGACCCAGTACTTC	CASSQGRRLAQETQYF
-	TRBJ2-7	11	-	TRBV7-3	TGTGCCAGCAGCTTAACCTACGAGCAGTACTTC	CASSLTYEQYF
-	TRBJ2-3	19	-	TRBV21-1	TGTGCCAGCAGCAAAGGGGACAGACGACTAGCGGGAGTCCCAGATACGCAGTATTTT	CASSKGDRRLAGVPDTQYF
-	TRBJ2-6	15	once	TRBV10-3	TGTGCCATCAGTGAGTCCGGTTCTGGGGCCAACGTCCTGACTTTC	CAISESGSGANVLTF
TRBD1	TRBJ1-6	14	-	TRBV2	TGTGCCAGCAGGCGACAGGGCCTCAATTCACCCCTCCACTTT	CASRRQGLNSPLHF
TRBD1	TRBJ1-5	17	-	TRBV28	TGTGCCAGCAGTTTACCGCCGGGACAGGGGTACAATCAGCCCCAGCATTTT	CASSLPPGQGYNQPQHF
TRBD1	TRBJ1-1	15	-	TRBV5-1	TGCGCCAGCAGCTTGTCCGGGACAGGGGACACTGAAGCTTTCTTT	CASSLSGTGDTEAFF
TRBD2	TRBJ2-7	16	-	TRBV7-8	TGTGCCAGCAGTTTAAGTAATCCGGGACTAGCTTACGAGCAGTACTTC	CASSLSNPGLAYEQYF
TRBD1	TRBJ2-2	16	-	TRBV28	TGTGCCAGCATCCCGGGACAGCCACAGAACACCGGGGAGCTGTTTTTT	CASIPGQPQNTGELFF
-	TRBJ1-6	15	-	TRBV6-5	TGTGCCAGCAGTTCCAACGGGGGTAATAATTCACCCCTCCACTTT	CASSSNGGNNSPLHF
TRBD1	TRBJ1-4	14	-	TRBV18	TGTGCCAGCTCAAATAACAGGGGGCATGAAAAACTGTTTTTT	CASSNNRGHEKLFF
-	TRBJ1-2	12	-	TRBV6-5	TGTGCCAGCAGTTACAAGAACTATGGCTACACCTTC	CASSYKNYGYTF
-	TRBJ2-7	14	-	TRBV5-1	TGCGCCAGCAGCTTCGGGACAACTCCCTACGAGCAGTACTTC	CASSFGTTPYEQYF
-	TRBJ1-1	14	once	TRBV5-1	TGCGCCAGCAGGCGACAGCGGAGTAACACTGAAGCTTTCTTT	CASRRQRSNTEAFF